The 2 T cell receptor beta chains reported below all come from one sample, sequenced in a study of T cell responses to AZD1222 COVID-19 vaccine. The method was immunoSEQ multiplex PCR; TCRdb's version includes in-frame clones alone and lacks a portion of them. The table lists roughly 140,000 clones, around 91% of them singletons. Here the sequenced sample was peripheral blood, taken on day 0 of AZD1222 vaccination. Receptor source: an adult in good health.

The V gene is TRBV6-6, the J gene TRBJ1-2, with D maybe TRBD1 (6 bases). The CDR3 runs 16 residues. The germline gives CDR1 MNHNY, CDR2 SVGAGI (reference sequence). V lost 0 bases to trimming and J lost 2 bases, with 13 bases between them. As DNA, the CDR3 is TGTGCCAGCAGTTACTCGAGGCAGGGGACCAACTATGGCTACACCTTC. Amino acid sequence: CASSYSRQGTNYGYTF.

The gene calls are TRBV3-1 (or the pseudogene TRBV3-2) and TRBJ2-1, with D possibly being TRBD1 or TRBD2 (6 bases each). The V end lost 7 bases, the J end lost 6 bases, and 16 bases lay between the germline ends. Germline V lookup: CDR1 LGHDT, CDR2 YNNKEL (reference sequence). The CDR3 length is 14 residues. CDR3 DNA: TGTGCCAGCAAGGAAGGGGGGCTAGGCAATGAGCAGTTCTTC. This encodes CASKEGGLGNEQFF.